This T cell receptor beta chain is drawn from a study of T-cell memory formation after mild COVID-19. This clonotype has a handful of counts. Each CDR3 protein gets one entry after TCRdb re-called the 5' RACE reads with MiXCR. The table lists hundreds of thousands of distinct CDR3 sequences, less than 25% of them singletons. The V segment lost 1 base and the J segment 4 bases; nucleotides outside the gene matches: 12. The length of the CDR3 is 19 residues. Per germline, CDR1 SGDLS and CDR2 YYNGEE. Sequenced input: PBMCs or a T cell subset sorted from them (not recorded which). This chain connects TRBV9 to TRBJ2-2; 11 positions agree with TRBD2. The origin of this receptor is an adult woman who had mild COVID-19 (a few samples of this study predate the infection). Cell type and time point are not known. The CDR3 bases are TGTGCCAGCAGCGTATCGATAGCGGGGGGGCGATTTAGCACCGGGGAGCTGTTTTTT. Amino acid sequence: CASSVSIAGGRFSTGELFF.